The T cell receptor beta chain described here comes from a study of CD8 T cells in Susac syndrome. Looking at the study overall: At the time their blood was drawn, patients with Susac syndrome were either therapy-naive, on corticosteroids (with some of them also receiving intravenous immunoglobulin), or on intravenous immunoglobulin alone. Study-wide results and caveats: The study conceded that its TCR sequencing and HLA analysis involved relatively few individuals.

RNA totalling roughly 0.45 to 1 ug underwent reverse transcription with random hexamers. With immunoSEQ multiplex PCR, TCR beta CDR3 was amplified across 54 Vbeta and 13 Jbeta. TCRdb itself ran the immunoSEQ multiplex PCR reads through MiXCR, one entry per CDR3 protein. The table has hundreds of thousands of distinct CDR3 sequences, approximately 94% seen once; the top ten hold 0.15% to 0.2%. This clonotype has just one count. Its antigen is unknown. The CDR3 length is 15 residues. V lost 2 bases and J 2 bases, leaving 11 bases between the germline ends. CDR1 and CDR2 (germline): SGHRS, YFSETQ. Sequences were obtained from CD4+ T cells from PBMCs. V usage is TRBV5-1 and J usage is TRBJ1-5, with D possibly TRBD1 on 5 matching bases. The source is a human donor with Susac syndrome. This chain's CDR3 is CASSFSGHGNQPQHF. CDR3 bases: TGCGCCAGCAGCTTTTCAGGGCACGGCAATCAGCCCCAGCATTTT. The variable domain in full, with the rest retrieved from reference TRBV5-1 and TRBJ1-5, is KAGVTQTPRYLIKTRGQQVTLSCSPISGHRSVSWYQQTPGQGLQFLFEYFSETQRNKGNFPGRFSGRQFSNSRSEMNVSTLELGDSALYLCASSFSGHGNQPQHFGDGTRLSIL.